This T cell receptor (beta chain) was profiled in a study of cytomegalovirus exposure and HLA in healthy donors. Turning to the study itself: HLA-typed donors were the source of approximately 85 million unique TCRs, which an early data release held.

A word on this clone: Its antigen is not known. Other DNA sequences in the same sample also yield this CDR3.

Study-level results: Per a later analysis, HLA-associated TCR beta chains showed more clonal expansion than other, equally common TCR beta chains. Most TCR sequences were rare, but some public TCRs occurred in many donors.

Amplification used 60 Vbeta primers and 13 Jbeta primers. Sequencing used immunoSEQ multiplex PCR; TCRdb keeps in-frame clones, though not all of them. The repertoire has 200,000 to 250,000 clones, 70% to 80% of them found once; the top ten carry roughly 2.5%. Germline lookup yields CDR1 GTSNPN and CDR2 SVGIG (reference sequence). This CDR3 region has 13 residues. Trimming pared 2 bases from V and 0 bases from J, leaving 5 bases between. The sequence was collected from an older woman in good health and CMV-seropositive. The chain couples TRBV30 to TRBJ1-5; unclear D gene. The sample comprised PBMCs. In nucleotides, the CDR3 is TGTGCCTGGAGTCGGGGTAGCAATCAGCCCCAGCATTTT. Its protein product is CAWSRGSNQPQHF.